This T cell receptor beta chain is from a study of blood T cell repertoires in COVID-19. Overall study: Whether acute or convalescent, the COVID-19 samples came from the United States, Italy and Spain.

The method was immunoSEQ multiplex PCR; TCRdb's version includes in-frame clones alone and lacks a portion of them. The table includes around 300,000 clones, roughly 90% detected once. The J segment lost 7 bases and the V segment lost 5 bases, leaving 8 bases of the junction unmatched. The germline V gene encodes CDR1 MDHEN and CDR2 SYDVKM. CDR3 length: 14 amino acids. The chain uses TRBV28 and TRBJ2-7; 10 nucleotides agree with TRBD2. The source is a woman aged 25 to 45 with COVID-19, enrolled during active disease. The material sequenced was peripheral blood. In DNA, the CDR3 is TGTGCCAGCAGTCGGCGTAGCGGGAGGATTGAGCAGTACTTC. This translates into CASSRRSGRIEQYF.